This TCR beta chain was retrieved from a study of shared clonotypes between healthy human individuals. General study results and limits: The study sampled only blood, and tissue repertoires likely differ. Sequencing depth was a factor that was expected to affect clonotype sharing among donors.

The repertoire was sequenced with immunoSEQ multiplex PCR; TCRdb's copy has only in-frame clones and lacks some. Of over 150,000 clones detected, over 50% appear once; the ten largest clones hold about 9.4%. From CD4+ cells came CD45RA+ naive and CD45RA-negative memory subsets. On this clone: Its antigen is not identified.

The CDR3 contains 15 residues. Per germline, CDR1 ENHRY and CDR2 SYGVKD. V shed 6 bases and J 4 bases; nucleotides not matched to a gene: 4. Sequencing was performed on memory CD4+ T cells sorted from blood. Documented subset: CD45RA-negative fraction. This clonotype was sampled from a man aged 25-40 years in good health. The rearrangement links TRBV10-3 to TRBJ2-5; TRBD2 aligns across 14 bases. The CDR3 is CAIRVGLAGGETQYF. The CDR3 bases are TGTGCCATCAGGGTCGGACTAGCGGGAGGAGAGACCCAGTACTTC.